This entry concerns a single T cell receptor (beta chain). Germline assignment: CDR1 SGHRS and CDR2 YFSETQ. Trimming removed 3 bases from V and 7 bases from J, with 11 bases in between. This CDR3 contains 14 residues. These data originate in a study of blood T cell repertoires in COVID-19. TCRdb keeps only in-frame clones here, not all; method: immunoSEQ multiplex PCR. Here the sample spans 320,000 or so clones, roughly 85% being singletons. The chain has TRBV5-1 and TRBJ1-6; a weak D match, TRBD1 (6 bases). This clonotype originated in a woman aged 30 to 39 who had been exposed to COVID-19. Sample: PBMCs or T cells enriched from blood (not recorded which). The CDR3 here is CASSSLTGNSPLHF. In DNA, the CDR3 is TGCGCCAGCAGCTCCTTGACAGGAAATTCACCCCTCCACTTT.